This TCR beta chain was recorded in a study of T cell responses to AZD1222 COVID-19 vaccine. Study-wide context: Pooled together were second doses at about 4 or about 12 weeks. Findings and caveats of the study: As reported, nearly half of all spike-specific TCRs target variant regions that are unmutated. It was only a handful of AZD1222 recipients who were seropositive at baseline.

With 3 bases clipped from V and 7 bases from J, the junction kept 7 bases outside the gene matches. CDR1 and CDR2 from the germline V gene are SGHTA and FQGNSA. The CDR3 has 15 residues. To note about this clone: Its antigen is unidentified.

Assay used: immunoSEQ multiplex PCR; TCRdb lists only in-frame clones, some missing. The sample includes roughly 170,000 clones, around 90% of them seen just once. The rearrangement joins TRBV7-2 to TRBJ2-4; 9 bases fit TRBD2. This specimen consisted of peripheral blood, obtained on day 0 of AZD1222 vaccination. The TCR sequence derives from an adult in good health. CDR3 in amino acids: CASSFFPAGGNIQYF. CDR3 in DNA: TGTGCCAGCAGCTTCTTCCCAGCGGGAGGTAACATTCAGTACTTC.